Sequencing of this T cell receptor beta chain was carried out in a study of blood T cell repertoires in COVID-19. Looking at the study overall: Samples of COVID-19 (acute and convalescent) were obtained from the United States, Italy and Spain. From T cells, B-cell-depleted T cells, or PBMCs came the material, which was cDNA or gDNA.

Under the authors' procedure: From reference gene primer amplification, estimates of nucleated cell counts were derived. Profiled with immunoSEQ multiplex PCR; TCRdb holds only in-frame clones, not every one. V, J and clone size reflect that table, while D and trimming were determined from the DNA. Among 300,000 to 350,000 clones, roughly 90% were seen once, and the ten largest hold under 5%. The CDR3 runs to 17 residues. Germline-derived CDR1 and CDR2 are MNHNY and SVGAGI (reference sequence). Trimming shortened V by 7 bases and J by 0 bases, and 18 bases separated the two germline ends. Sequencing input: peripheral blood. The chain joins TRBV6-6 to TRBJ1-4; possible D gene TRBD1, 6 bases. This sequence was found in a woman aged 60-75 years with COVID-19, enrolled during active disease. CDR3 in amino acids: CASTRRGGQTTNEKLFF. The CDR3 DNA reads TGTGCCAGCACTCGAAGGGGGGGGCAGACAACTAATGAAAAACTGTTTTTT.